The next 13 T cell receptor beta chains were all read from a single sample in a study of long-term antiretroviral therapy in people with HIV (dated by TCRdb to between 2021 and 2023). Sequencing of the TRB variable region was done with the immunoSEQ hsTCRB v3.0 assay at survey level resolution. TCRdb's version of the immuneACCESS table is confined to in-frame rearrangements and falls short of the full clone set. An unresolved V gene accounts for under half of the shortfall where checked; the remainder is of unknown origin. This sample gives roughly 20,000 clones in total; around 80% of them show up just once. Of the sample, around 3.3% falls within the top ten clones. The sequences come from unsorted PBMCs, collected 1.9 years after starting antiretroviral therapy. All receptors derive from a woman in her fifties or sixties with HIV.

The V and J genes are TRBV5-1 and TRBJ1-2, with a possible D match to TRBD1 (5 bases). Between the trimmed V and J ends, which lost 2 bases and 4 bases, there was a span of 12 bases. This CDR3 region has 14 residues. CDR1 SGHRS and CDR2 YFSETQ come from the germline V gene. The CDR3 nucleotides read TGCGCCAGCAGCTTACCAGGGACCAGCTATGGCTACACCTTC. Its protein product is CASSLPGTSYGYTF. Together with reference TRBV5-1 and TRBJ1-2, the CDR3 gives the full variable domain: KAGVTQTPRYLIKTRGQQVTLSCSPISGHRSVSWYQQTPGQGLQFLFEYFSETQRNKGNFPGRFSGRQFSNSRSEMNVSTLELGDSALYLCASSLPGTSYGYTFGSGTRLTVV.

The chain is built from TRBV4-2 and TRBJ2-2; 15 nucleotides align to TRBD2. The germline gives CDR1 LGHNA, CDR2 YNFKEQ. Germline trimming cut 4 bases from V and 0 bases from J; bases unmatched to any gene: 6. The CDR3 sequence is 19 residues long. The CDR3 nucleotides are TGTGCCAGCAGCCGAGGGACTAGCGGGGGGCCCGCGAACACCGGGGAGCTGTTTTTT. Residues: CASSRGTSGGPANTGELFF.

The chain uses TRBV5-1 and TRBJ2-5; D not certain. V was pared by 1 base and J by 5 bases, with 3 bases between. The CDR3 runs 11 residues. Germline loops: CDR1 SGHRS, CDR2 YFSETQ. The CDR3 loop is CASSLRETQYF. In nucleotides, the CDR3 is TGCGCCAGCAGCTTGAGGGAGACCCAGTACTTC.

This chain uses TRBV5-1 with TRBJ2-3; D is unresolved. The CDR3 is made up of 15 amino acids. Germline V CDR1 and CDR2: SGHRS, YFSETQ. Trimming took 2 bases from V and 2 from J, leaving 12 bases between them. The CDR3 spells CASSLPGPNTDTQYF. CDR3 coding DNA: TGCGCCAGCAGCTTACCTGGACCCAACACAGATACGCAGTATTTT.

This chain uses TRBV11-2 with TRBJ2-1; 7 bases align to TRBD1. CDR3 length: 13 amino acids. V was pared by 5 bases and J by 5 bases, with 3 bases of the junction left unmatched. Germline V gene lookup returns CDR1 SGHAT and CDR2 FQNNGV. In nucleotides, the CDR3 is TGTGCCAGCAGCGAAACAGGGGACAATGAGCAGTTCTTC. Protein: CASSETGDNEQFF. Complete variable domain (other parts from reference TRBV11-2 and TRBJ2-1): EAGVAQSPRYKIIEKRQSVAFWCNPISGHATLYWYQQILGQGPKLLIQFQNNGVVDDSQLPKDRFSAERLKGVDSTLKIQPAKLEDSAVYLCASSETGDNEQFFGPGTRLTVL.

This clone was picked up one time. The chain couples TRBV7-9 to TRBJ1-2, with 7 bases aligning to TRBD1. V shed 5 bases and J 5 bases; nucleotides not matched to a gene: 11. Germline V lookup: CDR1 SEHNR, CDR2 FQNEAQ (reference sequence). The CDR3 has 15 residues. The CDR3 sequence: CASSPNTGQPYGYTF. The CDR3 DNA sequence: TGTGCCAGCAGCCCCAATACGGGACAGCCATATGGCTACACCTTC.

The V gene is TRBV7-8, the J gene TRBJ2-4; D uncertain. Trimming removed 1 base at V and 3 bases at J, with 4 bases between. Looked up from germline, CDR1 is SGHVS and CDR2 is FQNEAQ. The CDR3 totals 13 residues. Written as DNA, the CDR3 is TGTGCCAGCAGCTTAGGACTCAAAAACATTCAGTACTTC. This gives the protein CASSLGLKNIQYF.

The chain links TRBV5-6 to TRBJ1-5, with D possibly matching TRBD1 (5 bases). Germline V CDR1 and CDR2: SGHDT, YYEEEE. Trimming shortened V by 4 bases and J by 6 bases, and 23 bases separated the two germline ends. The CDR3 extends over 17 amino acids. CDR3 in DNA: TGTGCCAGCAGCATAAGAGAACACAACGCCGGGGGTCAGCCCCAGCATTTT. Protein product: CASSIREHNAGGQPQHF.

V gene TRBV27 combines with J gene TRBJ2-1; 7 bases are shared with TRBD1. The CDR3 totals 15 residues. Germline V gene data show CDR1 as MNHEY and CDR2 as SMNVEV (reference sequence). Losses at the gene ends were 7 bases for V and 6 bases for J; bases not matched to a gene: 12. CDR3 nucleotide sequence: TGTGCCAGCACCCGGGACAGAGAGAACTTCAATGAGCAGTTCTTC. Its translation: CASTRDRENFNEQFF.

The chain is built from TRBV7-6 and TRBJ2-3; D remains ambiguous. Per the germline V gene, CDR1 is SGHVS and CDR2 is FNYEAQ. The CDR3 contains 16 residues. The V gene lost 6 bases and the J gene lost 6 bases, with 22 bases spanning the gap. The CDR3 is CASSRDTIPGSDTQYF. The CDR3 DNA sequence: TGTGCCAGCAGTCGAGACACGATTCCTGGGTCGGATACGCAGTATTTT.

This chain links TRBV5-4 with TRBJ2-1; 7 positions match TRBD1. The CDR3 contains 14 residues. Germline V gene sequence: CDR1 SGHNT, CDR2 YYREEE (reference sequence). The V and J ends lost 0 bases and 5 bases, in that order; junction bases with no gene match: 2. DNA of the CDR3: TGTGCCAGCAGCTTGGGACAGGGCCACAATGAGCAGTTCTTC. Translation gives CASSLGQGHNEQFF.

This clone was recorded only once. The rearrangement joins TRBV6-6 to TRBJ1-2, with 10 bases matching TRBD1. Germline CDR1 reads MNHNY; CDR2 reads SVGAGI (reference sequence). This CDR3 comprises 13 residues. J lost 2 bases, V lost 9 bases, and 3 bases had no gene match. CDR3 in amino acids: CARGTGENYGYTF. The DNA of the CDR3 is TGTGCCAGGGGGACAGGGGAGAACTATGGCTACACCTTC.

V usage is TRBV28 and J usage is TRBJ1-2; 8 bases align to TRBD1. J was trimmed by 4 bases and V by 10 bases; bases with no gene match: 14. The germline CDR1 and CDR2 sequences are MDHEN and SYDVKM. The CDR3 spans 15 residues. CDR3 protein: CATMTGEKGAYGYTF. Here the CDR3 DNA reads TGTGCCACAATGACAGGGGAAAAGGGGGCCTATGGCTACACCTTC.